This entry concerns a single T cell receptor (beta chain). The target antigen is unknown. The CDR3 is 16 amino acids. V was clipped by 4 bases and J by 1 base, with 16 bases between them. In germline, CDR1 is SGHRS, CDR2 YFSETQ. The data belong to a study of OX40 agonist ivuxolimab in advanced cancers. Study background: Partial responses were recorded for three patients, including one with hepatocellular carcinoma and two with cutaneous melanoma.

Whole-study results and caveats: Expanded clones tended on average to be more numerous among CD8+ T cells than CD4+. Among the lowest levels of clonal expansion were found in partial responders at 0.1-3.0 mg/kg. The CD4+ and CD8+ T cells in the blood had expanded clonally by week 6 at 0.1 to 3.0 mg/kg.

TCRdb's copy holds only in-frame clones and misses some; the assay was immunoSEQ multiplex PCR. Among over 55,000 clones listed, approximately 86% were seen once. The clonotype comes from an adult with an advanced solid tumor such as melanoma, head and neck, liver or kidney cancer. The specimen comprised CD4+ or CD8+ T cells sorted from blood, sampled in a trial of the OX40 agonist ivuxolimab. The rearrangement links TRBV5-1 to TRBJ2-3, with D perhaps assigned TRBD1 or TRBD2 (6 bases each). The CDR3 region is CASSPLQGLRTDTQYF. In DNA, the CDR3 is TGCGCCAGCAGCCCCCTACAGGGACTGCGCACAGATACGCAGTATTTT.